The clone carrying this TCR beta chain was counted between two and nine times. Its antigen remains unidentified. TCR beta CDR3 region amplification was performed from RNA transcripts. HTBI primers were the set used in a first-round RT-PCR of the TCR CDR3. TCRdb passed the multiplex PCR reads through MiXCR, listing each CDR3 protein once. Altogether about 500,000 distinct CDR3 sequences are present, around 15% being singletons, with the ten largest covering 18%. The data belong to a study of T cells in Graves' hyperthyroidism and ophthalmopathy. Study details: Peripheral blood was taken when the disease was first diagnosed, before any treatment began. General observations from the study: Ophthalmopathy was told apart from stable hyperthyroidism by a 13 V-J model.

A lack of ophthalmopathy progression within 18 months defined stable Graves' hyperthyroidism. Uncontrolled infection, other autoimmune disease, pregnancy or lactation disqualified patients from enrolment. The material sequenced was blood. This TCR came from a woman aged 18-29 years with Graves' hyperthyroidism.

For the CDR3, the DNA is TGTGCCTGGAGAGTGACGGGTTCAGATACGCAGTATTTT. Amino acid sequence: CAWRVTGSDTQYF. This sequence joins TRBV30 and TRBJ2-3, with D uncertain. Germline V lookup: CDR1 GTSNPN, CDR2 SVGIG (reference sequence). This CDR3 is built from 13 residues. V lost 3 bases to trimming and J lost 4 bases, with 11 bases between them.